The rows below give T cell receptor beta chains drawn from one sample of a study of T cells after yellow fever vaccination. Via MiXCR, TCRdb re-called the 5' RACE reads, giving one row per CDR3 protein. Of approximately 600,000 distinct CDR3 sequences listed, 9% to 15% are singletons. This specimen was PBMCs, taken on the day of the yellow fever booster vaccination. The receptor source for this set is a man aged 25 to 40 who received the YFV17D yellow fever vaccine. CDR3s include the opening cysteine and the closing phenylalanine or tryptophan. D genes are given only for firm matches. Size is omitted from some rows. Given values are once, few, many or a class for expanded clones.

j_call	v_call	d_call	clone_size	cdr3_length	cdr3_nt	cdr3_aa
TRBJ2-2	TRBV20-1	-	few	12	TGCAGTGCTAGAGATCGGGACGGGGAGCTGTTTTTT	CSARDRDGELFF
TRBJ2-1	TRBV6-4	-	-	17	TGTGCCAGCAGTGCCTTTCCCGGACCCGCCGTCTACAATGAGCAGTTCTTC	CASSAFPGPAVYNEQFF
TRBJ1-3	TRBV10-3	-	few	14	TGTGCTGCGGCGGGGGGGCTCTCTGGAAACACCATATATTTT	CAAAGGLSGNTIYF
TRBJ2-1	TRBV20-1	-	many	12	TGCAGTGCTCGACGGTCCCACAATGAGCAGTTCTTC	CSARRSHNEQFF
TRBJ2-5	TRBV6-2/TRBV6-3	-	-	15	TGTGCCAGCAGTAAAGGTGACAGCGTTCAAGAGACCCAGTACTTC	CASSKGDSVQETQYF
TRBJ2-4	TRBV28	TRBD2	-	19	TGTGCCAGCAGCCCACGGGGTAGCGGGAGGCTCCGGGCCAAAAACATTCAGTACTTC	CASSPRGSGRLRAKNIQYF
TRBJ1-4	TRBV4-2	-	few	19	TGTGCCAGCAGCCGAGTGGGGGGGGCGGAAAACCCAACTAATGAAAAACTGTTTTTT	CASSRVGGAENPTNEKLFF
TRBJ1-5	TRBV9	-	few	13	TGTGCCAGCTCGGCCGCCGATAATCAGCCCCAGCATTTT	CASSAADNQPQHF
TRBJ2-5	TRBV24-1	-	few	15	TGTGCCACCAGTGATCCTCGGGACATCCAAGAGACCCAGTACTTC	CATSDPRDIQETQYF
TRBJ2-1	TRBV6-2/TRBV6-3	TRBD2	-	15	TGTGCCAGCAGTTTCCTTAGCGGGAGAGTCAATGAGCAGTTCTTC	CASSFLSGRVNEQFF
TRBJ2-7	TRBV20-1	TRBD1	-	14	TGCAGTGCTCAGCCGGGACAGGGTTCCTACGAGCAGTACTTC	CSAQPGQGSYEQYF
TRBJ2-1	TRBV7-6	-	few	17	TGTGCCAGCAGCTTATCCTACCTTCGGGGAGGAGGAAATGAGCAGTTCTTC	CASSLSYLRGGGNEQFF
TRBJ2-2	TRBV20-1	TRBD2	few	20	TGCAGTGCTAGAGATGGCCCCCTAGCGGGATCGGTCTGGGACACCGGGGAGCTGTTTTTT	CSARDGPLAGSVWDTGELFF
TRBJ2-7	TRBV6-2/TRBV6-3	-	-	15	TGTGCCAGCAGTTACCGGTCTACGGCAACCCACGAGCAGTACTTC	CASSYRSTATHEQYF
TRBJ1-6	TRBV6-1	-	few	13	TGTGCCAGCAGCCCCCGGGGGGATTCACCCCTCCACTTT	CASSPRGDSPLHF
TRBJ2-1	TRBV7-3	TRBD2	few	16	TGTGCCAGCAGCTTAGGGGGGGGAGGAAGCGGCAATGAGCAGTTCTTC	CASSLGGGGSGNEQFF
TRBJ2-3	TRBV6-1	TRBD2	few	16	TGTGCCAGCAAGCGGGAGACCCTAATAAACACAGATACGCAGTATTTT	CASKRETLINTDTQYF
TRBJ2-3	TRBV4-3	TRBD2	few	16	TGCGCCAGCAGCCAAGGGGCGGGAGTAAGTACAGATACGCAGTATTTT	CASSQGAGVSTDTQYF
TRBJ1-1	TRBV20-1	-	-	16	TGCAGTGCTAGAGTGATTGGCGCGGCCGGGTACACTGAAGCTTTCTTT	CSARVIGAAGYTEAFF
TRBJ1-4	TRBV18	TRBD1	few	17	TGTGCCAGCTCAAGATCGGGACAGCAATCAACTAATGAAAAACTGTTTTTT	CASSRSGQQSTNEKLFF
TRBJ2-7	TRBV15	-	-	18	TGTGCCACCAGCAGACCTCCCCCTCTAGCGTCTTTTCTCTACGAGCAGTACTTC	CATSRPPPLASFLYEQYF
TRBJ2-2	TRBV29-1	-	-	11	TGCAGCGTTGGGAACACCGGGGAGCTGTTTTTT	CSVGNTGELFF
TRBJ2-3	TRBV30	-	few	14	TGTGCCTGGAGTGTAGGGGGGGCCGGAGATACGCAGTATTTT	CAWSVGGAGDTQYF
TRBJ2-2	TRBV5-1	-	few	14	TGCGCCAGCAGCTTGCCCGCATCCACCGGGGAGCTGTTTTTT	CASSLPASTGELFF
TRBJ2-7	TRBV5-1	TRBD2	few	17	TGCGCCAGCAGCACCCCCGGGACTAGCGGGAGTTCCTACGAGCAGTACTTC	CASSTPGTSGSSYEQYF
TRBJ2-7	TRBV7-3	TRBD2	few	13	TGTGCCAGCACCGCTAGCGGCTCCTACGAGCAGTACTTC	CASTASGSYEQYF
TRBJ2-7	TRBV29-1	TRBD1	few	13	TGCAGCGTTAGAACGACAGGGTACTACGAGCAGTACTTC	CSVRTTGYYEQYF
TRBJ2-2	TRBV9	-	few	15	TGTGCCAGCAGCTCAAGAGAGACGAACACCGGGGAGCTGTTTTTT	CASSSRETNTGELFF
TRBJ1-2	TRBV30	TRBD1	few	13	TGTGCCTGGAGTAGGCAGACAGGGCCTGGCTACACCTTC	CAWSRQTGPGYTF
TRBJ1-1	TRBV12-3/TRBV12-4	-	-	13	TGTGCCAGCAGTTTGCAGAGGAACACTGAAGCTTTCTTT	CASSLQRNTEAFF
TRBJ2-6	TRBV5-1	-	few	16	TGCGCCAGCAGCCCCCGAGTAACCGCCGGGGCCAACGTCCTGACTTTC	CASSPRVTAGANVLTF
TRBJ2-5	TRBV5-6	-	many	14	TGTGCCAGCAGCTTTGGCCCTACCCAAGAGACCCAGTACTTC	CASSFGPTQETQYF
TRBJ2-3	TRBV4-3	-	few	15	TGCGCCAGCAGCCAAGTTTACGGACTCACAGATACGCAGTATTTT	CASSQVYGLTDTQYF
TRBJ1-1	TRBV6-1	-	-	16	TGTGCCAGCAGGCGACTTCAAGGGGTCATGAACACTGAAGCTTTCTTT	CASRRLQGVMNTEAFF
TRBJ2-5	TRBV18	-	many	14	TGTGCCAGCTCACACAGGGAGAACCAAGAGACCCAGTACTTC	CASSHRENQETQYF
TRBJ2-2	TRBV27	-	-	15	TGTGCCAGCAACGGTCTAACATCTAACACCGGGGAGCTGTTTTTT	CASNGLTSNTGELFF
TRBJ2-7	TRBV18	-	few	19	TGTGCCAGCTCACCTTTAGGCCCAGGGCCCGGACAACCGTCCTACGAGCAGTACTTC	CASSPLGPGPGQPSYEQYF
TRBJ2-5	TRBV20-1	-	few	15	TGCAGTGCTAGAGATATTGAACGGAACCAAGAGACCCAGTACTTC	CSARDIERNQETQYF
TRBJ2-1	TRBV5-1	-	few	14	TGCGCCAGCTCCCCTCCTGTCGCATACAATGAGCAGTTCTTC	CASSPPVAYNEQFF
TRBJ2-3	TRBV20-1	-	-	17	TGCAGTGCTAGTGGGGCCGGGGCACAGGGTTACACAGATACGCAGTATTTT	CSASGAGAQGYTDTQYF
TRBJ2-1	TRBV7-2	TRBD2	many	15	TGCGCCAGCAGCTTGGCCTTAGCGGGCTACAATGAGCAGTTCTTC	CASSLALAGYNEQFF
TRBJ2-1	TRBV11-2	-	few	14	TGTGCCAGCAGCTTACTCATAAACGGGAATGAGCAGTTCTTC	CASSLLINGNEQFF
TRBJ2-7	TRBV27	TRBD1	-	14	TGTGCCAGCAGTTTTGGACAGGGTTACTACGAGCAGTACTTC	CASSFGQGYYEQYF
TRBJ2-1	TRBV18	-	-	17	TGTGCCAGCTCACCTCTCGACGTTCCGAACTCCTACAATGAGCAGTTCTTC	CASSPLDVPNSYNEQFF
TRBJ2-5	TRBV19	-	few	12	TGTGCCAGTAGTATGAAGGAGCAGACCCAGTACTTC	CASSMKEQTQYF
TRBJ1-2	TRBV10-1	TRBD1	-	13	TGCGCCAGCAGTGAGCAGAGGGGGCACGGCTACACCTTC	CASSEQRGHGYTF
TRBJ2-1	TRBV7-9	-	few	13	TGTGCCAGCACAGAAGGGTTGTACAATGAGCAGTTCTTC	CASTEGLYNEQFF
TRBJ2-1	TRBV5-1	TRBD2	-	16	TGCGCCAGCAGCTTGATGAGCGGGAGGGCGGACAATGAGCAGTTCTTC	CASSLMSGRADNEQFF
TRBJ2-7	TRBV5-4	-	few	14	TGTGCCAGCAGCTCGACTAGTCGGGACTACGAGCAGTACTTC	CASSSTSRDYEQYF